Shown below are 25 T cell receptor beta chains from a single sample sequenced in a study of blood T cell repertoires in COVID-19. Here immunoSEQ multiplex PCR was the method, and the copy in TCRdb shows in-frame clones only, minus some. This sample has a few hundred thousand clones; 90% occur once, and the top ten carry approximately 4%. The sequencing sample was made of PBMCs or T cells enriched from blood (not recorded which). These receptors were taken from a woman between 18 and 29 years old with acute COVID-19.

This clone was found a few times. The CDR3 loop reads CASSLATSYHEQYF. In nucleotides, the CDR3 is TGTGCCAGCAGCTTAGCCACTAGCTACCACGAGCAGTACTTC. The rearrangement links TRBV7-9 to TRBJ2-7; tentatively, D is TRBD2 (6 bases). Germline lookup yields CDR1 SEHNR and CDR2 FQNEAQ (reference sequence). Trimming removed 0 bases from V and 5 bases from J, with 11 bases in between. This CDR3 is built from 14 residues.

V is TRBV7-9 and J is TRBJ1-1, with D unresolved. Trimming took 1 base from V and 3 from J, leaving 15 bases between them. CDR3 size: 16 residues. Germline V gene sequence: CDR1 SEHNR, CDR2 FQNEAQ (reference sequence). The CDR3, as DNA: TGTGCCAGCAGCTTAGTTCCGGGGATTCGGCACACTGAAGCTTTCTTT. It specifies CASSLVPGIRHTEAFF.

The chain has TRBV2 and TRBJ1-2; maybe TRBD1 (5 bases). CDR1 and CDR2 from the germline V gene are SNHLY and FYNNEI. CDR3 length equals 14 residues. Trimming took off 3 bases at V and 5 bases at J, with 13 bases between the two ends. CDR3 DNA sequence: TGTGCCAGCAGTGAGGAGGGGCCGGGGTATGGCTACACCTTC. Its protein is CASSEEGPGYGYTF.

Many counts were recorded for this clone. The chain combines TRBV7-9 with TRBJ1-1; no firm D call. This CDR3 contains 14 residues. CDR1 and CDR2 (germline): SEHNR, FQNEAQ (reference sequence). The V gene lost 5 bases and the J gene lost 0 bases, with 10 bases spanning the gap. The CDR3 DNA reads TGTGCCAGCAGCGGAAGACACATGAACACTGAAGCTTTCTTT. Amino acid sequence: CASSGRHMNTEAFF.

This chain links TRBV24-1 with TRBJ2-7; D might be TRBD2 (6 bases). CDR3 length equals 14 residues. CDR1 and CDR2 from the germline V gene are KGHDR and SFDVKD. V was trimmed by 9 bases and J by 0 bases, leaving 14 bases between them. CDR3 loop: CATSRDSSSYEQYF. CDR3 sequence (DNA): TGTGCCACCTCGAGGGACTCCAGCTCCTACGAGCAGTACTTC.

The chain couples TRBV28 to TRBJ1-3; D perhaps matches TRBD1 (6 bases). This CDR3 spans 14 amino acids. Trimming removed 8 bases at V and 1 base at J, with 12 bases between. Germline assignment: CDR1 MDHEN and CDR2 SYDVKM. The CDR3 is CASVYQGSGNTIYF. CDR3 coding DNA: TGTGCCAGCGTCTATCAGGGGTCTGGAAACACCATATATTTT.

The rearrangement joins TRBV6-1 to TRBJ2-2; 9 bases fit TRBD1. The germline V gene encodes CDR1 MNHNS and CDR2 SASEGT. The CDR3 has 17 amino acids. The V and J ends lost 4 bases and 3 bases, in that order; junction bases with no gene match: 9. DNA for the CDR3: TGTGCCAGCAGTGTTTTCGTACAGGGGGCGGACACCGGGGAGCTGTTTTTT. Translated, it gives CASSVFVQGADTGELFF.

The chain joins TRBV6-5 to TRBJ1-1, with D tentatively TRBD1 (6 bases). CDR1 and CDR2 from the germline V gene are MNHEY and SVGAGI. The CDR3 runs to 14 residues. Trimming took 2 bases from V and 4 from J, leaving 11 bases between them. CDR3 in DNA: TGTGCCAGCAGTTACCGGGACACCCGCACTGAAGCTTTCTTT. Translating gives CASSYRDTRTEAFF.

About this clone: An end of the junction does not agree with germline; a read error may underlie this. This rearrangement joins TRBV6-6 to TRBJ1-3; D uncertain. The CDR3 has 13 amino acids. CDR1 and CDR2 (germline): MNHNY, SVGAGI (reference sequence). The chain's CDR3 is CASSPDGGITIYF. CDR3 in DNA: TGTGCCAGCAGTCCAGACGGAGGAATCACCATATATTTT.

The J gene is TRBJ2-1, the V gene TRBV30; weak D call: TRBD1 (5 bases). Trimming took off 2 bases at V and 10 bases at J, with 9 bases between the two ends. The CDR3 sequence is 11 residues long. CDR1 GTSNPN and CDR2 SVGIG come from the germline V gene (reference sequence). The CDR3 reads CAWSIRQEQFF. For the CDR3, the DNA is TGTGCCTGGAGTATAAGACAGGAGCAGTTCTTC.

The CDR3 nucleotides read TGTGCCATCAGTCCGGACAGCCAAGAGACCCAGTACTTC. Protein: CAISPDSQETQYF. The chain joins TRBV10-3 to TRBJ2-5; D is possibly TRBD1 (6 bases). In germline, CDR1 is ENHRY, CDR2 SYGVKD. This CDR3 contains 13 residues. V was pared by 5 bases and J by 1 base, with 8 bases between.

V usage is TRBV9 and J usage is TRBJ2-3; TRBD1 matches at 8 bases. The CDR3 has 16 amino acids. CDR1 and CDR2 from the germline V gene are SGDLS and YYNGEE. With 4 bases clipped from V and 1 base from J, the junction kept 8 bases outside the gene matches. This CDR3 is CASSLAGGAGTDTQYF. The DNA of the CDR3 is TGTGCCAGCAGCTTGGCAGGGGGCGCGGGCACAGATACGCAGTATTTT.

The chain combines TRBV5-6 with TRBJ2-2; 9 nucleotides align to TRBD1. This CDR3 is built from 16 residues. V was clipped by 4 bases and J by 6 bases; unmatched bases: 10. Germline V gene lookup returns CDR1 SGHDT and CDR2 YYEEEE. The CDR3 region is CASSLGTGGFPGELFF. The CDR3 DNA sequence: TGTGCCAGCAGCCTCGGAACAGGGGGCTTTCCCGGGGAGCTGTTTTTT.

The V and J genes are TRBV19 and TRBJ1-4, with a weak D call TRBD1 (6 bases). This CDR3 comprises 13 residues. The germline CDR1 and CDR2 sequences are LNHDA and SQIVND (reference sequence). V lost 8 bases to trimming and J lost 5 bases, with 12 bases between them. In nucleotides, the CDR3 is TGTGCCAGTTCCCAGGGGTGGAATGAAAAACTGTTTTTT. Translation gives CASSQGWNEKLFF.

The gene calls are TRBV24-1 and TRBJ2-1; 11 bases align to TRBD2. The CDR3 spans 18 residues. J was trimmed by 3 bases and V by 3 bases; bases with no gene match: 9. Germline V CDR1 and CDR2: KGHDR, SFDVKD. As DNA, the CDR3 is TGTGCCACCAGTGATCACGCACCCGGGACTAGCGGCTACAATGAGCAGTTCTTC. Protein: CATSDHAPGTSGYNEQFF.

The CDR3 loop reads CASSYSVVMNTEAFF. Written as DNA, the CDR3 is TGTGCCAGCAGTTACTCGGTAGTGATGAACACTGAAGCTTTCTTT. The V call is TRBV6-5, the J call TRBJ1-1; D unclear. This CDR3 region has 15 residues. Germline V CDR1 and CDR2: MNHEY, SVGAGI. Between the trimmed V and J ends, which lost 0 bases and 0 bases, there was a span of 8 bases.

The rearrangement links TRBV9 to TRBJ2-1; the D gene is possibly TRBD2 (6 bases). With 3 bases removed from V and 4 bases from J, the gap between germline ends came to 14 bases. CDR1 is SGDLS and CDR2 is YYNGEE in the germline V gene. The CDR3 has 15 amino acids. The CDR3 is CASSAGLILYNEQFF. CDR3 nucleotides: TGTGCCAGCAGCGCGGGACTGATACTTTACAATGAGCAGTTCTTC.

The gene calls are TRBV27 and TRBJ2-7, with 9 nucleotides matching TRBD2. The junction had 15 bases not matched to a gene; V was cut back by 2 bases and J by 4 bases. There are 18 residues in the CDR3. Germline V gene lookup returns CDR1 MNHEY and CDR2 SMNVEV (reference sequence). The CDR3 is CASSLRTPSGRLIYEQYF. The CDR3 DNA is TGTGCCAGCAGTTTACGTACTCCAAGCGGGAGGCTCATTTACGAGCAGTACTTC.

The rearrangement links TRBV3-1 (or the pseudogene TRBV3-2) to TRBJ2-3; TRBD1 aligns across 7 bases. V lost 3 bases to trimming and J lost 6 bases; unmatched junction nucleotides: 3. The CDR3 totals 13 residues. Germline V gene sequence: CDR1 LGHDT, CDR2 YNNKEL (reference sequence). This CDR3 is CASSQVQGDTQYF. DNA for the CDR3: TGTGCCAGCAGCCAGGTACAGGGGGATACGCAGTATTTT.

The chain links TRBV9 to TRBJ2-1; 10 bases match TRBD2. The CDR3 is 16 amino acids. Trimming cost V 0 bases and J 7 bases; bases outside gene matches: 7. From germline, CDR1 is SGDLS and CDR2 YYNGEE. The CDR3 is CASSVGPRTSGNEQFF. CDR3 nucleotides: TGTGCCAGCAGCGTAGGGCCGCGGACTAGCGGTAATGAGCAGTTCTTC.

CDR3 protein: CASRTGTATDTQYF. The CDR3 DNA reads TGTGCCAGCAGAACCGGGACAGCCACAGATACGCAGTATTTT. J is TRBJ2-3 and V is TRBV28; 7 bases match TRBD1. The CDR3 spans 14 residues. In germline, CDR1 is MDHEN, CDR2 SYDVKM. Trimming at V came to 6 bases and at J to 2 bases, leaving 5 bases not matched to a gene. The full variable domain, in which reference TRBV28 and TRBJ2-3 provide the parts outside the CDR3, is DVKVTQSSRYLVKRTGEKVFLECVQDMDHENMFWYRQDPGLGLRLIYFSYDVKMKEKGDIPEGYSVSREKKERFSLILESASTNQTSMYLCASRTGTATDTQYFGPGTRLTVL.

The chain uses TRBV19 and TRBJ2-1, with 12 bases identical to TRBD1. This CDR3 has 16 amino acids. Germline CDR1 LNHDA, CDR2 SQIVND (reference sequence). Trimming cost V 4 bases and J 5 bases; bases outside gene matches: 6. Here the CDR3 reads CASSTGTGGGNNEQFF. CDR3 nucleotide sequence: TGTGCCAGTAGTACCGGGACAGGGGGCGGTAACAATGAGCAGTTCTTC.

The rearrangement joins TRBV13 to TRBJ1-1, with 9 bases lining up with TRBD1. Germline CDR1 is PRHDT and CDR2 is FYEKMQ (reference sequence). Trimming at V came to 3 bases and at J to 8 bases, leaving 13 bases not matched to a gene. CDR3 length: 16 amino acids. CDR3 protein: CASSFSRPDRGDEAFF. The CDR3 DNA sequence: TGTGCCAGCAGCTTCTCCCGCCCCGACAGGGGGGACGAAGCTTTCTTT.

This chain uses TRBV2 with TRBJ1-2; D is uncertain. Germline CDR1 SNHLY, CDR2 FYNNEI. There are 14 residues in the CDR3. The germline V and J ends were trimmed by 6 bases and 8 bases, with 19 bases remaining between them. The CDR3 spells CASSPRSGGEGYTF. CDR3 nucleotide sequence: TGTGCCAGCAGCCCGAGGTCCGGCGGGGAAGGCTACACCTTC.

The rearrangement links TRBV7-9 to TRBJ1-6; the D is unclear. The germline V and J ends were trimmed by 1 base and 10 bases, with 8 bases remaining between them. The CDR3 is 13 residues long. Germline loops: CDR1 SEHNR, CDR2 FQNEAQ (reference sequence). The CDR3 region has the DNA TGTGCCAGCAGCTTAGGGGGAGGCTCACCCCTCCACTTT. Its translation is CASSLGGGSPLHF.